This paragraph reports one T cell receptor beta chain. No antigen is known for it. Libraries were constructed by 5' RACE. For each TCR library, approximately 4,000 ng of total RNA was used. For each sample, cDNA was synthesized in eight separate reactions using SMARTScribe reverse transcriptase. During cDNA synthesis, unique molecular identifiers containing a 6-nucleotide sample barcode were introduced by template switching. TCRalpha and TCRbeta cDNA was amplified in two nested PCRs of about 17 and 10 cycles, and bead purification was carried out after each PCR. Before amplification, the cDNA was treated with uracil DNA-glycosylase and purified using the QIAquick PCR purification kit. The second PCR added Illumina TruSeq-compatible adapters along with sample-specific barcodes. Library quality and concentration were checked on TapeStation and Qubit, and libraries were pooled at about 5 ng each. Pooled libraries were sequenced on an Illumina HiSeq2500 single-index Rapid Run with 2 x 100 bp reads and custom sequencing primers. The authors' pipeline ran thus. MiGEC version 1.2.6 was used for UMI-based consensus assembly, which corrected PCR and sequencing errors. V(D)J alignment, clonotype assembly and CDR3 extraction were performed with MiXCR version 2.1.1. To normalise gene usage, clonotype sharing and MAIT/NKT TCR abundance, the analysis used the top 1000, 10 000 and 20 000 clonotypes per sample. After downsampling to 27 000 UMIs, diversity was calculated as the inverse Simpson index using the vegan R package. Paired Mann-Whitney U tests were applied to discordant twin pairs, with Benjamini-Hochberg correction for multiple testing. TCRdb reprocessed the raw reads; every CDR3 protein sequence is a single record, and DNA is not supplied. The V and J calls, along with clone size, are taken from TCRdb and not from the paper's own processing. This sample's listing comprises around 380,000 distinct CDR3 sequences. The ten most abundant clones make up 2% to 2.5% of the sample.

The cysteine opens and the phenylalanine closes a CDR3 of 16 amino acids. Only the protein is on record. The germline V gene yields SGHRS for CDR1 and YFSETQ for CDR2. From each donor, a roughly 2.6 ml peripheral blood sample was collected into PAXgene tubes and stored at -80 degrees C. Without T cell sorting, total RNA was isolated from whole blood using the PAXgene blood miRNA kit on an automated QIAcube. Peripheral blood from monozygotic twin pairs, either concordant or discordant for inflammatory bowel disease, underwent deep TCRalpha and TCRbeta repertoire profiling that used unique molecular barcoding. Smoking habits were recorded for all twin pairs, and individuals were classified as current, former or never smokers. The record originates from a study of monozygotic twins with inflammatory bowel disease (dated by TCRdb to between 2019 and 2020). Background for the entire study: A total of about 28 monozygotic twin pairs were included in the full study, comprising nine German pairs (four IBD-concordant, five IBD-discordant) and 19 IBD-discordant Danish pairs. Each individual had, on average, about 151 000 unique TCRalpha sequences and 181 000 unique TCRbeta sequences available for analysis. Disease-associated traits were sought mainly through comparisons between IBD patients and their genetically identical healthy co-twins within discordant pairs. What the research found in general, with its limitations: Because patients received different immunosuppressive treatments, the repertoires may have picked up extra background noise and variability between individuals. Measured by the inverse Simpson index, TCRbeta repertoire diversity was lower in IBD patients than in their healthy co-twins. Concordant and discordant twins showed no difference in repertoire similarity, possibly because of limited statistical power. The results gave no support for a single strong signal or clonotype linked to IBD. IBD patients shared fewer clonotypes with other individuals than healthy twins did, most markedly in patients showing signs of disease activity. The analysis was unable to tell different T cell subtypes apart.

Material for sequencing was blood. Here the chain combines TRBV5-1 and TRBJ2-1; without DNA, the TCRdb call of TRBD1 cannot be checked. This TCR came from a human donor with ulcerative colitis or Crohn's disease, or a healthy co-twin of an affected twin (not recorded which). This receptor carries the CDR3 CASSGAGTYLYNEQFF.